Below are 4 T cell receptor beta chains sequenced from a single sample in a study of blood T cell repertoires in COVID-19. The method was immunoSEQ multiplex PCR; TCRdb's version includes in-frame clones alone and lacks a portion of them. The sample yields 65,000 to 85,000 clones, around 87% seen once. Material for sequencing was peripheral blood. Receptors originate from a woman under 30 with acute or convalescent COVID-19.

This chain joins TRBV9 and TRBJ2-1; 8 bases are a match to TRBD2. Germline trimming cut 6 bases from V and 3 bases from J; bases unmatched to any gene: 8. The CDR3 runs to 15 residues. The germline CDR1 and CDR2 sequences are SGDLS and YYNGEE. DNA for the CDR3: TGTGCCAGCAACAACTGGACTAGCAGCTACAATGAGCAGTTCTTC. Residues: CASNNWTSSYNEQFF.

The chain uses TRBV19 and TRBJ1-5; D is unclear. V lost 5 bases to trimming and J lost 6 bases, with 14 bases between them. This CDR3 spans 14 amino acids. Germline loops: CDR1 LNHDA, CDR2 SQIVND (reference sequence). The CDR3 sequence is CASSPAGGGQPQHF. CDR3 bases: TGTGCCAGTAGTCCCGCGGGAGGTGGTCAGCCCCAGCATTTT.

This sequence joins TRBV7-9 and TRBJ1-1; D remains ambiguous. Trimming took 1 base from V and 1 from J, leaving 7 bases between them. Germline V gene lookup returns CDR1 SEHNR and CDR2 FQNEAQ (reference sequence). The CDR3 is 14 residues long. The CDR3 region is CASSLGRENTEAFF. The CDR3 nucleotides read TGTGCCAGCAGCTTAGGCCGGGAGAACACTGAAGCTTTCTTT.

This clone was observed once. The chain recombines TRBV6-5 with TRBJ1-1; 8 nucleotides agree with TRBD1. This CDR3 is built from 12 residues. V lost 6 bases, J lost 10 bases, and 7 bases stayed unmatched. CDR1 MNHEY and CDR2 SVGAGI come from the germline V gene. The CDR3: CASRRRGRRAFF. The DNA of the CDR3 is TGTGCCAGCAGGCGCAGGGGGCGCCGAGCTTTCTTT.